The 21 T cell receptor beta chains below come from one sample, sequenced in a study of Graves' ophthalmopathy and Graves' hyperthyroidism. Amplifying from RNA transcripts, the study obtained TCR beta CDR3 regions. Second-round multiplex PCR came after a first-round RT-PCR that employed HTBI primers. TCRdb reprocessed the multiplex PCR reads with MiXCR, giving one entry per CDR3 protein. The table lists about 240,000 distinct CDR3 sequences, around 45% of them singletons. Sequencing was done on a sample of peripheral blood. These receptors were obtained from an adult man with Graves' ophthalmopathy.

This rearrangement joins TRBV5-1 to TRBJ2-7; no firm D call. Germline CDR1 SGHRS, CDR2 YFSETQ. This CDR3 has 10 residues. The CDR3 sequence is CALSAVEQYF. The CDR3 DNA reads as TGCGCTCTCTCGGCGGTGGAGCAGTACTTC.

With regard to this clonotype: The junction differs from germline at one of its ends, possibly a read error. This chain links TRBV4-1 with TRBJ1-2, with TRBD1 as a possible D gene (5 bases). The germline V gene encodes CDR1 MGHRA and CDR2 YSYEKL. The CDR3 extends over 15 amino acids. The CDR3 sequence is CASSQDRQGGYGYTF. CDR3 nucleotide sequence: TGTGCCAGCAGCCAAGATCGGCAGGGCGGATATGGCTACACCTTC.

This sequence joins TRBV29-1 and TRBJ2-2; TRBD2 might be the D (5 bases). V dropped 4 bases and J dropped 0 bases, with 12 bases sitting between them. The CDR3 runs 15 residues. CDR1 and CDR2 (germline): SQVTM, ANQGSEA. CDR3 DNA: TGCAGCGTTGTAGTGGGAGCCCCGAACACCGGGGAGCTGTTTTTT. It specifies CSVVVGAPNTGELFF.

As concerns this clonotype: One end of the junction is discordant with germline, which a read error may explain. This rearrangement joins TRBV10-2 to TRBJ2-7; TRBD2 might be the D (5 bases). Germline lookup yields CDR1 WSHSY and CDR2 SAAADI. The CDR3 has 14 residues. As DNA, the CDR3 is TGTGCCAGCTCACCCCCGGACTTCTCCTACGAGCAGTACTTC. Its translation is CASSPPDFSYEQYF.

Many counts were recorded for this clonotype. V usage is TRBV25-1 and J usage is TRBJ1-5; possible D gene TRBD1, 5 bases. The CDR3 is made up of 14 amino acids. Trimming removed 4 bases at V and 0 bases at J, with 7 bases between. Germline CDR1 MGHDK, CDR2 SYGVNS. CDR3 nucleotide sequence: TGTGCCAGCAGTGGGGGGGGTAGCAATCAGCCCCAGCATTTT. It codes for CASSGGGSNQPQHF.

This clonotype occurred a few times. The V call is TRBV4-1, the J call TRBJ1-2; 8 bases match TRBD1. The CDR3 spans 15 residues. Germline assignment: CDR1 MGHRA and CDR2 YSYEKL. J gave up 3 bases and V 1 base, and 4 bases lay outside the gene matches. CDR3 DNA: TGCGCCAGCAGCCAAGGGACAGGGCTGGACTATGGCTACACCTTC. Protein: CASSQGTGLDYGYTF.

Comments on this clonotype: At one end the junction does not follow the germline gene, possibly because of a read error. This sequence joins TRBV4-1 and TRBJ2-3; perhaps TRBD2 as D (6 bases). CDR3 length: 18 amino acids. The V gene's germline CDR1 is MGHRA and CDR2 YSYEKL. CDR3 protein: CASSQEVGGAASTDTQYF. The CDR3 nucleotides are TGTGCCAGCAGCCAAGAGGTCGGGGGAGCAGCTAGCACAGATACGCAGTATTTT.

This chain connects TRBV7-3 to TRBJ2-6, with 10 bases identical to TRBD2. This CDR3 comprises 21 residues. The J segment lost 3 bases and the V segment lost 1 base, leaving 15 bases of the junction unmatched. Germline-derived CDR1 and CDR2 are SGHTA and FQGTGA. Here the CDR3 DNA reads TGTGCCAGCAGCTTAAGCCCATACAGCGGGAGGGCCATTAGTGGGGCCAACGTCCTGACTTTC. It translates to CASSLSPYSGRAISGANVLTF.

The genes are TRBV6-1 and TRBJ1-1, with 10 bases identical to TRBD1. The germline gives CDR1 MNHNS, CDR2 SASEGT. V shed 6 bases and J 4 bases; nucleotides not matched to a gene: 2. The CDR3 consists of 13 residues. CDR3 protein: CASRDRGLTEAFF. CDR3 DNA sequence: TGTGCCAGCAGAGACAGGGGGCTCACTGAAGCTTTCTTT.

The V gene is TRBV7-9, the J gene TRBJ2-2; D not certain. Trimming removed 1 base from V and 0 bases from J, with 6 bases in between. This CDR3 is 15 amino acids long. Germline V gene lookup returns CDR1 SEHNR and CDR2 FQNEAQ (reference sequence). The CDR3 loop is CASSLVGSNTGELFF. In nucleotides, the CDR3 is TGTGCCAGCAGCTTAGTCGGCTCGAACACCGGGGAGCTGTTTTTT.

The V and J genes are TRBV5-1 and TRBJ2-7, with D perhaps matching TRBD1 (6 bases). CDR3 length equals 14 residues. Trimming took 5 bases from V and 2 from J, leaving 14 bases between them. The germline V gene encodes CDR1 SGHRS and CDR2 YFSETQ. The CDR3 nucleotides are TGCGCCAGCAGACGAACAGGGCCAACCTACGAGCAGTACTTC. Its protein product is CASRRTGPTYEQYF.

V and J are TRBV10-3 and TRBJ2-5; TRBD2 aligns across 7 bases. CDR1 is ENHRY, CDR2 SYGVKD, per germline. J gave up 0 bases and V 2 bases, and 6 bases lay outside the gene matches. The CDR3 covers 16 residues. The CDR3 region has the DNA TGTGCCATCAGTGAGACGGCTAGCGGATACCAAGAGACCCAGTACTTC. This sequence encodes CAISETASGYQETQYF.

In its sample, this clonotype was seen a few times. The V call is TRBV20-1, the J call TRBJ1-1; TRBD1 might be the D (6 bases). With 3 bases removed from V and 5 bases from J, the gap between germline ends came to 16 bases. The CDR3 runs 14 residues. CDR1 is DFQATT, CDR2 SNEGSKA, per germline (reference sequence). CDR3 loop: CSASNRAGSTEAFF. The CDR3 DNA follows: TGCAGTGCTAGCAACAGGGCCGGGAGTACTGAAGCTTTCTTT.

The sample holds a few counts of this clonotype. CDR3 DNA sequence: TGTGCCAGCAGCGGGCCGGGGGCTAGCGGGCACACCGGGGAGCTGTTTTTT. Residues: CASSGPGASGHTGELFF. J is TRBJ2-2 and V is TRBV9; 8 bases match TRBD2. The CDR3 covers 17 residues. J lost 3 bases, V lost 3 bases, and 10 bases had no gene match. Germline-derived CDR1 and CDR2 are SGDLS and YYNGEE.

This clonotype was counted a few times. The chain employs TRBV14 and TRBJ1-1; D uncertain. The V gene lost 0 bases and the J gene lost 6 bases, with 5 bases spanning the gap. CDR3 length equals 12 residues. Germline CDR1 is SGHDN and CDR2 is FVKESK. Written as DNA, the CDR3 is TGTGCCAGCAGCCAAGATAACGCTGAAGCTTTCTTT. The encoded protein is CASSQDNAEAFF.

This clonotype has just a few counts. The chain couples TRBV14 to TRBJ1-2, with a possible D match to TRBD1 (5 bases). The germline V and J ends were trimmed by 4 bases and 4 bases, with 10 bases remaining between them. Germline V lookup: CDR1 SGHDN, CDR2 FVKESK. The CDR3 runs to 13 residues. The CDR3 loop is CASSPGAGYGYTF. CDR3 sequence (DNA): TGTGCCAGCAGCCCCGGGGCCGGCTATGGCTACACCTTC.

The sample holds a few counts of this clonotype. This chain uses TRBV19 with TRBJ1-5, with a possible D match to TRBD1 (5 bases). The germline CDR1 and CDR2 sequences are LNHDA and SQIVND (reference sequence). V lost 3 bases and J lost 0, with 9 bases in between. The CDR3 is 15 amino acids. CDR3 nucleotide sequence: TGTGCCAGTAGTATGGGACGGAATAGCAATCAGCCCCAGCATTTT. This codes for CASSMGRNSNQPQHF.

The chain couples TRBV2 to TRBJ1-1, with D possibly TRBD1 on 6 matching bases. Per germline, CDR1 SNHLY and CDR2 FYNNEI. This CDR3 contains 17 residues. With 6 bases removed from V and 1 base from J, the gap between germline ends came to 21 bases. This CDR3 reads CASSLVGTPQRNTEAFF. The CDR3 bases are TGTGCCAGCAGCTTGGTGGGGACACCTCAACGGAACACTGAAGCTTTCTTT.

The rearrangement links TRBV9 to TRBJ1-5; D gene ambiguous. CDR1 is SGDLS, CDR2 YYNGEE, per germline. The CDR3 runs 15 residues. V lost 0 bases and J 1 base, leaving 8 bases between the germline ends. CDR3 in amino acids: CASSVGIGSNQPQHF. CDR3 DNA: TGTGCCAGCAGCGTAGGGATCGGGAGCAATCAGCCCCAGCATTTT.

This clonotype turned up a few times. This sequence joins TRBV4-1 and TRBJ1-5, with 9 bases identical to TRBD1. CDR3 length: 14 residues. J was trimmed by 5 bases and V by 5 bases; bases with no gene match: 4. The germline gives CDR1 MGHRA, CDR2 YSYEKL. The CDR3 loop is CASSTRTGDQPQHF. The DNA for the CDR3 is TGCGCCAGCAGCACCCGGACAGGGGATCAGCCCCAGCATTTT.

The chain has TRBV20-1 and TRBJ2-5, with TRBD2 matching over 11 bases. CDR3 length: 16 amino acids. The V segment lost 4 bases and the J segment 2 bases; nucleotides outside the gene matches: 9. CDR1 DFQATT and CDR2 SNEGSKA come from the germline V gene (reference sequence). The CDR3 loop is CSATQFGTSGQETQYF. CDR3 DNA: TGCAGTGCTACACAATTCGGGACTAGCGGTCAAGAGACCCAGTACTTC.